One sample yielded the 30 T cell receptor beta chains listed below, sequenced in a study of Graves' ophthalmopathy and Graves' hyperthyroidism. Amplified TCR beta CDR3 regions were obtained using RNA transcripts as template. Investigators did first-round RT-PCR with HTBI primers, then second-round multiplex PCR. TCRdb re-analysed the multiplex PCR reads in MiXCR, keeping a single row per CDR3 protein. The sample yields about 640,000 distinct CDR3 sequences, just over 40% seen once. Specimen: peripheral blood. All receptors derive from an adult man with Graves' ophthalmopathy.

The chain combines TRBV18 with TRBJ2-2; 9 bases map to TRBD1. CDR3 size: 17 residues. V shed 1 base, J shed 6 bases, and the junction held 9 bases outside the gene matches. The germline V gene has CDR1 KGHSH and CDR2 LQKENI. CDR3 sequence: CASSPQQGARSAGELFF. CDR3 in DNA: TGTGCCAGCTCACCACAACAGGGGGCGCGAAGTGCCGGGGAGCTGTTTTTT.

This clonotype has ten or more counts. CDR3 coding DNA: TGTGCCAGTAGTATTACGGGACAGAATAACTATGGCTACACCTTC. It encodes CASSITGQNNYGYTF. The chain links TRBV19 to TRBJ1-2; 7 bases agree with TRBD1. The length of the CDR3 is 15 residues. Trimming cost V 3 bases and J 1 base; bases outside gene matches: 5. Germline assignment: CDR1 LNHDA and CDR2 SQIVND (reference sequence). Filled out from reference TRBV19 and TRBJ1-2, the complete variable domain reads DGGITQSPKYLFRKEGQNVTLSCEQNLNHDAMYWYRQDPGQGLRLIYYSQIVNDFQKGDIAEGYSVSREKKESFPLTVTSAQKNPTAFYLCASSITGQNNYGYTFGSGTRLTVV.

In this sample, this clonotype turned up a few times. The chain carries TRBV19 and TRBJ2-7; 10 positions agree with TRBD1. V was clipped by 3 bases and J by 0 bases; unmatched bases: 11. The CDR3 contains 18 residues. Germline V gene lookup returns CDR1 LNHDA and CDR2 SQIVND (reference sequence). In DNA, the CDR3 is TGTGCCAGTAGTATCCGGGACAGGGGTCCCCCTTACTCCTACGAGCAGTACTTC. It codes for CASSIRDRGPPYSYEQYF.

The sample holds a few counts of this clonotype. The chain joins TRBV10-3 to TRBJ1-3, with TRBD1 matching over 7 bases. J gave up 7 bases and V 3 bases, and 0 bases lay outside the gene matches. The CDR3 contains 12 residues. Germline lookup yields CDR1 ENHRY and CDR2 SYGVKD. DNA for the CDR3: TGTGCCATCAGTGACAGGGGGAACACCATATATTTT. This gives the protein CAISDRGNTIYF.

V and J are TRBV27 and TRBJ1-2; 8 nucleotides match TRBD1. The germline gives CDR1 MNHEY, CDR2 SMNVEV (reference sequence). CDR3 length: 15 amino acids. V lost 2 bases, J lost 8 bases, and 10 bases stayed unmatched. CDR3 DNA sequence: TGTGCCAGCAGTTTAAGAAGGACAGGGCCAGGAGGCTACACCTTC. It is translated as CASSLRRTGPGGYTF.

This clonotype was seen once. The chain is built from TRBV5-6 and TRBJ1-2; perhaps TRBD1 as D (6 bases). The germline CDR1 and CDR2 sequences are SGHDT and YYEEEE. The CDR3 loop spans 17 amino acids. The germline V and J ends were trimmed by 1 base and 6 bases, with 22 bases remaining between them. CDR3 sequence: CASSLSYRGGWKNGYTF. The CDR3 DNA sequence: TGTGCCAGCAGCTTGTCATATAGGGGGGGGTGGAAGAATGGCTACACCTTC.

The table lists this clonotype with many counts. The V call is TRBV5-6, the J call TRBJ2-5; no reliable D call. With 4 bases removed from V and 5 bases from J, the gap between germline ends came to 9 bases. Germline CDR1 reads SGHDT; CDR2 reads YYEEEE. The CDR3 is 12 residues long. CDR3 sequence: CASSKFGETQYF. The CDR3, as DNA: TGTGCCAGCAGCAAATTTGGGGAGACCCAGTACTTC. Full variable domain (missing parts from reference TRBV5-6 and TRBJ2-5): DAGVTQSPTHLIKTRGQQVTLRCSPKSGHDTVSWYQQALGQGPQFIFQYYEEEERQRGNFPDRFSGHQFPNYSSELNVNALLLGDSALYLCASSKFGETQYFGPGTRLLVL.

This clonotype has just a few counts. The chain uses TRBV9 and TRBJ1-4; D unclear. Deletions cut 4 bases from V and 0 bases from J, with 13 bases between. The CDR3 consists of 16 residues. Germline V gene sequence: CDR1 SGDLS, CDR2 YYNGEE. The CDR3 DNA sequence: TGTGCCAGCAGCCGAGGACGGTCTGCAACTAATGAAAAACTGTTTTTT. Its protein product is CASSRGRSATNEKLFF.

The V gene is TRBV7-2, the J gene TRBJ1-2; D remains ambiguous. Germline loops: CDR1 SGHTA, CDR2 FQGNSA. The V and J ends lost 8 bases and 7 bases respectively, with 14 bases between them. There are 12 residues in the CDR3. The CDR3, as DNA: TGTGCCAGCGGCTCGGACTCCCCTGGCTACACCTTC. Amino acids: CASGSDSPGYTF.

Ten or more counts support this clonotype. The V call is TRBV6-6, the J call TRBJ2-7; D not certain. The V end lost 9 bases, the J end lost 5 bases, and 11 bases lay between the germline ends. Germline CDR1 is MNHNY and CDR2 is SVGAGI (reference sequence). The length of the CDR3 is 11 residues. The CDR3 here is CASSHGDEQYF. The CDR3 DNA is TGTGCCAGTAGCCATGGTGACGAGCAGTACTTC.

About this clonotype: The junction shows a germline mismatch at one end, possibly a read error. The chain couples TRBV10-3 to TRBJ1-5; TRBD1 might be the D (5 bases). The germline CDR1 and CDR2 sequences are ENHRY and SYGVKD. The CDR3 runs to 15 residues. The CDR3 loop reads CASSLEGPGSQPQHF. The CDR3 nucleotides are TGTGCCAGCAGTTTAGAGGGACCTGGGAGTCAGCCCCAGCATTTT.

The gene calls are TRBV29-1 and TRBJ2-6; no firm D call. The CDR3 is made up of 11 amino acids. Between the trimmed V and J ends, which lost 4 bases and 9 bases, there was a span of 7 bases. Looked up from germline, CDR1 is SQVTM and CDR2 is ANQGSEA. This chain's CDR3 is CSVVWGNVLTF. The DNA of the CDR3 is TGCAGCGTTGTTTGGGGCAACGTCCTGACTTTC.

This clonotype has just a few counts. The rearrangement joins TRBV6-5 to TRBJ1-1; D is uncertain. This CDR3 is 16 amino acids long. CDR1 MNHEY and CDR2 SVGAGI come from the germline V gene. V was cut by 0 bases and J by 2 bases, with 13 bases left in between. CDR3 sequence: CASSYSVVNINTEAFF. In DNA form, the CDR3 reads TGTGCCAGCAGTTACTCAGTAGTGAATATCAACACTGAAGCTTTCTTT.

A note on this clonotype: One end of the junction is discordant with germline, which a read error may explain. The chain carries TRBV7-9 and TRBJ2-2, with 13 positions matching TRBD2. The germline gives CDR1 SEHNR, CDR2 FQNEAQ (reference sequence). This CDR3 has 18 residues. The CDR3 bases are TGTGCCAGCAGCACCCAACTAGCGGGGGGGAAGAACACCGGGAAGCTGTTTTTT. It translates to CASSTQLAGGKNTGKLFF. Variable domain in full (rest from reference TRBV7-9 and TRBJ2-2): DTGVSQNPRHKITKRGQNVTFRCDPISEHNRLYWYRQTLGQGPEFLTYFQNEAQLEKSRLLSDRFSAERPKGSFSTLEIQRTEQGDSAMYLCASSTQLAGGKNTGKLFFGEGSRLTVL.

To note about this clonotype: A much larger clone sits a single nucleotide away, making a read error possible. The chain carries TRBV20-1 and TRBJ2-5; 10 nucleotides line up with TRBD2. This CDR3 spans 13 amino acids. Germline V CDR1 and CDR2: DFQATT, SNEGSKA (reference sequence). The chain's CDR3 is CSARRLAGENQYF. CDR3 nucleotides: TGCAGTGCTAGAAGGCTAGCGGGAGAGAACCAGTACTTC.

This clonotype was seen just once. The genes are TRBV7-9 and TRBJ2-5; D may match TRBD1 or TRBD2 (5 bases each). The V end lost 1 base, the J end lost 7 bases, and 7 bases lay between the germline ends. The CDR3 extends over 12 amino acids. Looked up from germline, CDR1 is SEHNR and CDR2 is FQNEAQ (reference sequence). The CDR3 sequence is CASSLGDGTQYF. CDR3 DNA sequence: TGTGCCAGCAGCTTAGGGGACGGGACCCAGTACTTC.

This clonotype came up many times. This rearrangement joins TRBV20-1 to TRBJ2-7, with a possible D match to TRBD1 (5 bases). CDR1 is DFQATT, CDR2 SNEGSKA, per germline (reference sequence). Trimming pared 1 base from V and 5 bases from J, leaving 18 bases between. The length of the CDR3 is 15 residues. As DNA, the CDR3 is TGCAGTGCTAGAGCTATAAGGGGCGAATACGACGAGCAGTACTTC. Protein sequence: CSARAIRGEYDEQYF.

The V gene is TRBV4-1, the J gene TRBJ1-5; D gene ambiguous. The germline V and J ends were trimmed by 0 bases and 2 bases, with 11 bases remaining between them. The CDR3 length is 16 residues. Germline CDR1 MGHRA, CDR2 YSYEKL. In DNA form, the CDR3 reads TGCGCCAGCAGCCAAGATGGGGTCGACCGCAATCAGCCCCAGCATTTT. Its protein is CASSQDGVDRNQPQHF.

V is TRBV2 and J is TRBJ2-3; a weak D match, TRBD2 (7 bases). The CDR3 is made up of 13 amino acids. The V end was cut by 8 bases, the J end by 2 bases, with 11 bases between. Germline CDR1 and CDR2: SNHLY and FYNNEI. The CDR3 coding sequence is TGTGCCAGCGGGGGGGACATCACAGATACGCAGTATTTT. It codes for CASGGDITDTQYF. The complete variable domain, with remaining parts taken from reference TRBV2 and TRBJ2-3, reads EPEVTQTPSHQVTQMGQEVILRCVPISNHLYFYWYRQILGQKVEFLVSFYNNEISEKSEIFDDQFSVERPDGSNFTLKIRSTKLEDSAMYFCASGGDITDTQYFGPGTRLTVL.

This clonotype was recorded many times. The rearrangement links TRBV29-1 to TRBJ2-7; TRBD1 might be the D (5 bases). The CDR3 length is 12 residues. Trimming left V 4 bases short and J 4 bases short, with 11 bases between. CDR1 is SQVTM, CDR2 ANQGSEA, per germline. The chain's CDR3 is CSVGTPPYEQYF. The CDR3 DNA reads TGCAGCGTTGGGACACCCCCGTACGAGCAGTACTTC.

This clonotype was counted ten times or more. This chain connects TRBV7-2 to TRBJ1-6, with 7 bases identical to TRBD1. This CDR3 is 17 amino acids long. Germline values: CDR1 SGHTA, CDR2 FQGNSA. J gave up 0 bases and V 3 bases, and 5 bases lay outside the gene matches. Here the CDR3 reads CASSLGQIGSYNSPLHF. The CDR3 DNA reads TGTGCCAGCAGCTTGGGACAGATTGGCTCCTATAATTCACCCCTCCACTTT. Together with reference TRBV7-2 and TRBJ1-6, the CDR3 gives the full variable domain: GAGVSQSPSNKVTEKGKDVELRCDPISGHTALYWYRQSLGQGLEFLIYFQGNSAPDKSGLPSDRFSAERTGGSVSTLTIQRTQQEDSAVYLCASSLGQIGSYNSPLHFGNGTRLTVT.

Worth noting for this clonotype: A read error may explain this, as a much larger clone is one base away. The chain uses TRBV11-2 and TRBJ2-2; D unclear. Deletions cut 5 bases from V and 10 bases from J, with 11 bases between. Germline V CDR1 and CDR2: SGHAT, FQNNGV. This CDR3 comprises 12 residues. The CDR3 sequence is CASSPARVELFF. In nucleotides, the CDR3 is TGTGCCAGCAGCCCGGCTAGGGTGGAGCTGTTTTTT.

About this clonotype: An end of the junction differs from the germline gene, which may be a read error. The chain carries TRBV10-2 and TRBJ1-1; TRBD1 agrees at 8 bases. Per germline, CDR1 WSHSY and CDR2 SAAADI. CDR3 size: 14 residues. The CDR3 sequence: CAWSTQGGATEAFF. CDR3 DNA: TGTGCCTGGAGTACACAGGGGGGGGCCACTGAAGCTTTCTTT.

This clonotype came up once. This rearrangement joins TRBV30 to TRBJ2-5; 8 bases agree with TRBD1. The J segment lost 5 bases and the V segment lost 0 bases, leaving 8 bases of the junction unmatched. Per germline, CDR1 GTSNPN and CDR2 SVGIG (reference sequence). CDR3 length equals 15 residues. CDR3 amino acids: CAWSVLRQGLETQYF. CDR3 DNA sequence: TGTGCCTGGAGTGTACTTCGACAGGGGTTGGAGACCCAGTACTTC.

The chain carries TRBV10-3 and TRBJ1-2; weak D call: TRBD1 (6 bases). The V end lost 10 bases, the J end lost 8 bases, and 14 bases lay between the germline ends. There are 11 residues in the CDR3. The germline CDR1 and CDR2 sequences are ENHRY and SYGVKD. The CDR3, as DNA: TGTGCCAGTACTACGACAGGAGGCTACACCTTC. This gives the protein CASTTTGGYTF.

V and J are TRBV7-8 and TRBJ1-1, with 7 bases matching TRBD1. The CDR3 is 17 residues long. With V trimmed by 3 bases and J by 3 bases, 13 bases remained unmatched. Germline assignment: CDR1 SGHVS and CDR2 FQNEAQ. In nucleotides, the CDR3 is TGTGCCAGCAGCTTGCCGGGGAGGGGGCGCGTGGACACTGAAGCTTTCTTT. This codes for CASSLPGRGRVDTEAFF.

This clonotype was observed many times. CDR3 loop: CATSDFREETQYF. The CDR3 nucleotides are TGTGCCACCAGTGATTTCAGGGAAGAGACCCAGTACTTC. The chain recombines TRBV24-1 with TRBJ2-5, with TRBD1 as a possible D gene (5 bases). V dropped 1 base and J dropped 3 bases, with 5 bases sitting between them. Germline assignment: CDR1 KGHDR and CDR2 SFDVKD. The CDR3 has 13 residues.

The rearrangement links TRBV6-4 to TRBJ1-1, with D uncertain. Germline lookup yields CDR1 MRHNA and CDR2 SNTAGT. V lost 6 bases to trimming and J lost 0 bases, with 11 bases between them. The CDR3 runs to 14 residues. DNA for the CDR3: TGTGCCAGCAGGCCGGGGTTCTTGAACACTGAAGCTTTCTTT. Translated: CASRPGFLNTEAFF.

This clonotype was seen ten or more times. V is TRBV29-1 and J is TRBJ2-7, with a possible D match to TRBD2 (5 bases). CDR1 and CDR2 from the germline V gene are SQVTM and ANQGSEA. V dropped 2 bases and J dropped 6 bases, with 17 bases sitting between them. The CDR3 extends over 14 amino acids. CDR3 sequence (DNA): TGCAGCGTTGAAAAAGCGGAACCCTACGTCGAGCAGTACTTC. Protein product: CSVEKAEPYVEQYF.

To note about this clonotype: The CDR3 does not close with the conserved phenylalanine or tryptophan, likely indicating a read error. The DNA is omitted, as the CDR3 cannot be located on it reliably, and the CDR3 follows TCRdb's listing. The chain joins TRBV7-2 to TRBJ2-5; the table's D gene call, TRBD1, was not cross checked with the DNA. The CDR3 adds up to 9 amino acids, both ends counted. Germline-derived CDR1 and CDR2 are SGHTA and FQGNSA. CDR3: CASRVTGNT.